The T cell receptor beta chain under discussion was sequenced for a study of beta chain features in type 1 diabetes. Via CD45RO/CCR7/CD25/CD127/CD95/CD27, cells of the CD4+ naive, central memory, regulatory and stem cell-like memory subsets were sorted. Trimming pared 5 bases from V and 5 bases from J, leaving 13 bases between. Germline CDR1 is SGDLS and CDR2 is YYNGEE. There are 14 residues in the CDR3. This clone has a handful of counts. Its antigen remains unknown. General study points: All four CD4+ subsets of Type 1 diabetes patients contained TCRB CDR3s that were moderately but significantly shorter.

What was sequenced were expressed TCRB transcripts, since all of the isolated RNA had been reverse transcribed. TCRdb keeps only in-frame clones here, not all; method: immunoSEQ multiplex PCR. Of approximately 140,000 clones in the sample, 9% were seen once. The receptor's source is a man between 25 and 39 years old with type 1 diabetes. The sequenced sample was central memory CD4+ T cells from blood. The chain is built from TRBV9 and TRBJ2-2; a weak D match, TRBD1 (5 bases). The CDR3 DNA reads TGTGCCAGCAGTGAAGGGGCTGTGACCGGGGAGCTGTTTTTT. Translating it yields CASSEGAVTGELFF.